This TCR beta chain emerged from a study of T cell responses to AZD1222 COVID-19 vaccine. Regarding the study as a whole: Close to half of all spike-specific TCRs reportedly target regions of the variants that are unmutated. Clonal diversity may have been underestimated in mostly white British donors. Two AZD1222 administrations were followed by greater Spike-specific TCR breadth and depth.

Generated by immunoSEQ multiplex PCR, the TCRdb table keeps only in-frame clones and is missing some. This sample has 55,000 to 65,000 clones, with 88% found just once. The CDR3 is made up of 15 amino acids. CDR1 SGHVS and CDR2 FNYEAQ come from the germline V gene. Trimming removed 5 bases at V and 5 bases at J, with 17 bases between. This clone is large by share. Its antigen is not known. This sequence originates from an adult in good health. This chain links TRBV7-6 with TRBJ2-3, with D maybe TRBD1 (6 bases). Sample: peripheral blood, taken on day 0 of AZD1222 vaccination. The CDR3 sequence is CASSVQGLGGDTQYF. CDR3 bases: TGTGCCAGCAGCGTTCAGGGATTAGGGGGAGATACGCAGTATTTT. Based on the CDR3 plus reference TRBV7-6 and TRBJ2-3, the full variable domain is GAGVSQSPRYKVTKRGQDVALRCDPISGHVSLYWYRQALGQGPEFLTYFNYEAQQDKSGLPNDRFSAERPEGSISTLTIQRTEQRDSAMYRCASSVQGLGGDTQYFGPGTRLTVL.